This T cell receptor (beta chain) came from a study of beta chain features in type 1 diabetes. Study-level information: Sorted cell examination encompassed approximately 98,000,000 cells across all samples. Study-wide points: Equally in patients and controls, shorter templates might have been favored by PCR. Across all four CD4+ subsets, people with type 1 diabetes showed modestly shorter TCRB CDR3s.

The CDR3 loop spans 14 amino acids. Germline V gives CDR1 SGHTA, CDR2 FQGTGA. Trimming left V 2 bases short and J 7 bases short, with 9 bases between. About this clone: Its antigen is unknown.

TCRB transcripts that were expressed got sequenced, as all of the isolated RNA had been reverse transcribed. Regulatory, naive and central memory T cell samples averaged approximately 3.4 million reads. The assay was immunoSEQ multiplex PCR, and TCRdb's table has in-frame clones only and misses some. Of approximately 600,000 clones in the sample, around 11% are singletons; the top ten hold around 0.12%. The clonotype comes from a man aged 25-45 years with type 1 diabetes. V and J are TRBV7-3 and TRBJ2-6; D ambiguous. Sequencing was carried out using naive CD4+ T cells from blood. Here the CDR3 DNA reads TGTGCCAGCAGCTTAGCCCGAGGAGCCAACGTCCTGACTTTC. The encoded protein is CASSLARGANVLTF. Drawing the rest from reference TRBV7-3 and TRBJ2-6, the complete variable domain is GAGVSQTPSNKVTEKGKYVELRCDPISGHTALYWYRQSLGQGPEFLIYFQGTGAADDSGLPNDRFFAVRPEGSVSTLKIQRTERGDSAVYLCASSLARGANVLTFGAGSRLTVL.